This T cell receptor (beta chain) was retrieved from a study of blood T cells in healthy people across ages. Regarding the study as a whole: PBMCs left unsorted prevented a conclusive naive versus antigen-experienced comparison. It was held that diversity estimates obtained from one million T cells represented underestimates.

In the case of this clonotype: What it recognizes is unknown. A read error may produce the germline difference seen at one junction end.

CDR3 size: 12 residues. From germline, CDR1 is DFQATT and CDR2 SNEGSKA (reference sequence). A second PCR of 7 to 11 cycles used a sample-barcoded 5' primer and a J-beta primer mix. TCRdb fed the 5' RACE reads into MiXCR, producing one record per CDR3 protein. The sample shows under 800,000 distinct CDR3 sequences, around 21% of them seen only once. The sequence was obtained from a man between 65 and 85 years old in good health. Material for sequencing was blood. The chain combines TRBV20-1 with TRBJ1-2; maybe TRBD1 (6 bases). The CDR3 DNA reads TGCAGTGCCAGAGACAGGCTCTATGGCTACACCTTC. Translated, it gives CSARDRLYGYTF.